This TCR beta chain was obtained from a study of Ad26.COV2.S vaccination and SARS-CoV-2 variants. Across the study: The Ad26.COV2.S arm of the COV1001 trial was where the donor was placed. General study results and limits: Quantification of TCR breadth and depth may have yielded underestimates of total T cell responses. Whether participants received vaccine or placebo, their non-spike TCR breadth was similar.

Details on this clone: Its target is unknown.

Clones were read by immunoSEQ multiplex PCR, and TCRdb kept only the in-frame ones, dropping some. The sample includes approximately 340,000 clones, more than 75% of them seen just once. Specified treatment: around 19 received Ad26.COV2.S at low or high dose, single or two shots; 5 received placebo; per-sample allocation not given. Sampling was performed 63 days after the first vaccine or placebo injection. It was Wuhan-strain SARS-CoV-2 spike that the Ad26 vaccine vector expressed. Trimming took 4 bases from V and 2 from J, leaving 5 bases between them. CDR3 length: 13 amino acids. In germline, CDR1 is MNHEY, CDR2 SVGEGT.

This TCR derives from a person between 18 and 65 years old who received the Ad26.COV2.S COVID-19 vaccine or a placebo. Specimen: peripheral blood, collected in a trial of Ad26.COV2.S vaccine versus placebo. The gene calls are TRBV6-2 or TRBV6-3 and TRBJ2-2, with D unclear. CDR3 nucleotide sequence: TGTGCCAGCAGTTCCCCAAACACCGGGGAGCTGTTTTTT. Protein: CASSSPNTGELFF.